This T cell receptor beta chain was sequenced for a study of T cell therapy after organ transplantation. In regard to this clone: What it binds is unknown.

Trimming removed 6 bases from V and 4 bases from J; junction bases left unmatched: 7. There are 14 residues in the CDR3. Germline lookup yields CDR1 MNHEY and CDR2 SMNVEV (reference sequence). TCRdb's copy holds only in-frame clones and misses some; the assay was immunoSEQ multiplex PCR. Of around 50,000 clones in the sample, 94% were seen once. Sequences were derived from CD8+ T cells from blood, sampled before autologous CMV-specific T cell therapy. V is TRBV27 and J is TRBJ2-3; 7 bases fit TRBD1. The sequence was obtained from a human patient who had received a solid organ transplant and had CMV disease. This CDR3 is CASSPGGHSDTQYF. The CDR3 DNA sequence: TGTGCCAGCAGCCCAGGGGGACATTCAGATACGCAGTATTTT.